Presented here are 7 T cell receptor beta chains from one specimen sequenced in a study of cytomegalovirus exposure and HLA in healthy donors. The PCR was carried out with 60 Vbeta primers and 13 Jbeta primers. Assay used: immunoSEQ multiplex PCR; TCRdb lists only in-frame clones, some missing. The listing records some 200,000 clones. Material for sequencing was PBMCs. Every receptor here comes from a young woman in good health and CMV-seropositive.

The chain employs TRBV18 and TRBJ2-1, with D possibly being TRBD1 (5 bases). Looked up from germline, CDR1 is KGHSH and CDR2 is LQKENI. The CDR3 is made up of 13 amino acids. Trimming left V 6 bases short and J 0 bases short, with 6 bases between. The CDR3 bases are TGTGCCAGCTCCCAGGGCTCCTACAATGAGCAGTTCTTC. Translating it yields CASSQGSYNEQFF.

V gene TRBV5-1 combines with J gene TRBJ2-5, with 12 bases fitting TRBD2. The CDR3 is made up of 14 amino acids. CDR1 and CDR2 from the germline V gene are SGHRS and YFSETQ. With 4 bases clipped from V and 4 bases from J, the junction kept 2 bases outside the gene matches. Here the CDR3 reads CASSGGLAGETQYF. In DNA form, the CDR3 reads TGCGCCAGCAGCGGGGGACTAGCGGGAGAGACCCAGTACTTC. The variable domain in full, with the rest retrieved from reference TRBV5-1 and TRBJ2-5, is KAGVTQTPRYLIKTRGQQVTLSCSPISGHRSVSWYQQTPGQGLQFLFEYFSETQRNKGNFPGRFSGRQFSNSRSEMNVSTLELGDSALYLCASSGGLAGETQYFGPGTRLLVL.

The V and J genes are TRBV6-5 and TRBJ1-3, with D perhaps matching TRBD1 (6 bases). The germline V gene encodes CDR1 MNHEY and CDR2 SVGAGI. This CDR3 comprises 16 residues. Trimming shortened V by 1 base and J by 4 bases, and 14 bases separated the two germline ends. The CDR3 loop is CASSYFPPGGGNTIYF. The DNA for the CDR3 is TGTGCCAGCAGTTACTTCCCCCCTGGGGGCGGAAACACCATATATTTT.

This rearrangement joins TRBV7-2 to TRBJ2-7; D might be TRBD2 (5 bases). From germline, CDR1 is SGHTA and CDR2 FQGNSA. The CDR3 is made up of 14 amino acids. Trimming stripped 2 bases from V and 2 bases from J, with 10 bases between. As DNA, the CDR3 is TGTGCCAGCAGCTTAACGCGGGCTACCTACGAGCAGTACTTC. Translating gives CASSLTRATYEQYF.

The V call is TRBV11-3, the J call TRBJ1-4; unclear D gene. Germline V gene data show CDR1 as SGHNT and CDR2 as YENEEA. The CDR3 loop spans 12 amino acids. Deletions cut 6 bases from V and 6 bases from J, with 8 bases between. The CDR3, as DNA: TGTGCCAGCAGTCGGGGTTATGAAAAACTGTTTTTT. Its protein is CASSRGYEKLFF.

Notes on this clone: The identical CDR3 is also encoded by other nucleotide sequences in the sample. The genes are TRBV7-9 and TRBJ2-7; the match to TRBD2 covers 15 bases. The CDR3 loop spans 16 amino acids. V shed 3 bases and J 6 bases; nucleotides not matched to a gene: 6. The V gene's germline CDR1 is SEHNR and CDR2 FQNEAQ (reference sequence). CDR3 nucleotide sequence: TGTGCCAGCAGCTTGAGGACTAGCGGGAGGGCCGGCGAGCAGTACTTC. This sequence encodes CASSLRTSGRAGEQYF.

The chain has TRBV6-5 and TRBJ1-2; 7 positions match TRBD1. V trimming: 1 base; J trimming: 6 bases; junction bases outside the gene matches: 2. The V gene's germline CDR1 is MNHEY and CDR2 SVGAGI. The CDR3 contains 13 residues. Here the CDR3 reads CASSYWQGDGYTF. CDR3 coding DNA: TGTGCCAGCAGTTACTGGCAGGGGGATGGCTACACCTTC.